The clone carrying this T cell receptor beta chain showed up just once. Enrolled during active infection, Seattle patients were then followed longitudinally. The sample originates from a study of blood T cell repertoires in COVID-19. On the study more broadly: The samples span acute and convalescent COVID-19 from the United States, Italy and Spain. Sources were T cells, B-cell-depleted T cells, or PBMCs; the material itself was cDNA or gDNA.

Original analysis: Amplification from reference gene primers served as the basis for estimated nucleated cell counts. The method was immunoSEQ multiplex PCR; TCRdb's version includes in-frame clones alone and lacks a portion of them. The DNA gave D and trimming, while V, J and clone size come from that table. The sample lists some 270,000 clones; about 80% were seen once. CDR3 length: 15 residues. The germline V gene encodes CDR1 SGHTA and CDR2 FQGNSA. V shed 4 bases, J shed 1 base, and the junction held 3 bases outside the gene matches. The clonotype originates from an older person with COVID-19, enrolled during active disease. V is TRBV7-2 and J is TRBJ2-7; 11 nucleotides agree with TRBD2. The specimen sequenced was peripheral blood. The CDR3 DNA reads TGTGCCAGCAGCTCGGGACTAGCGGAGTCCTACGAGCAGTACTTC. Its protein product is CASSSGLAESYEQYF.